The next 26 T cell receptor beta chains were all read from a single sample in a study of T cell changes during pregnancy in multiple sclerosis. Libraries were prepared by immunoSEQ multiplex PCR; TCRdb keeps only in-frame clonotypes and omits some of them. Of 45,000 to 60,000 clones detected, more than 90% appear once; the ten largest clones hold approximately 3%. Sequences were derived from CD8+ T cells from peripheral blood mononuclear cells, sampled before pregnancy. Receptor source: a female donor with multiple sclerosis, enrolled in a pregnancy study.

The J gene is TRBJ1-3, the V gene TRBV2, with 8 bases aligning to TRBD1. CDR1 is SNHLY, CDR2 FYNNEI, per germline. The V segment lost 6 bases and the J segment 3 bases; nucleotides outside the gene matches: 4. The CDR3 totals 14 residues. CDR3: CASRITGGGNTIYF. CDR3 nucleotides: TGTGCCAGCAGGATTACAGGGGGTGGAAACACCATATATTTT. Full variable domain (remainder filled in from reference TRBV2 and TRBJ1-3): EPEVTQTPSHQVTQMGQEVILRCVPISNHLYFYWYRQILGQKVEFLVSFYNNEISEKSEIFDDQFSVERPDGSNFTLKIRSTKLEDSAMYFCASRITGGGNTIYFGEGSWLTVV.

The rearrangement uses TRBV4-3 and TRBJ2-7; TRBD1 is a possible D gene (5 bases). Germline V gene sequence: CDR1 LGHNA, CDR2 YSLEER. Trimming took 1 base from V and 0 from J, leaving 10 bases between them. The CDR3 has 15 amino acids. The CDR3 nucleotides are TGCGCCAGCAGCCAAGGACCGGACACCTCCTACGAGCAGTACTTC. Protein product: CASSQGPDTSYEQYF.

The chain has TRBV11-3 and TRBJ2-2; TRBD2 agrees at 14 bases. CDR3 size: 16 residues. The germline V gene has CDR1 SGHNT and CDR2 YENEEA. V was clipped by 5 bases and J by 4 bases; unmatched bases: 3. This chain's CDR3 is CASSAGLAGVTGELFF. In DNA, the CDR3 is TGTGCCAGCAGCGCGGGACTAGCGGGGGTCACCGGGGAGCTGTTTTTT.

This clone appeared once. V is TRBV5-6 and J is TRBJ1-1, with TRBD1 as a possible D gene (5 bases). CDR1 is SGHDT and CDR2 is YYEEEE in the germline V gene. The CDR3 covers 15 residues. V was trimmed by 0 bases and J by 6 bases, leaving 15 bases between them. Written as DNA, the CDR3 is TGTGCCAGCAGCTTGGGGGTACGGGGGGTCCCTGAAGCTTTCTTT. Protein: CASSLGVRGVPEAFF. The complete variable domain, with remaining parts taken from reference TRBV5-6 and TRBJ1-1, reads DAGVTQSPTHLIKTRGQQVTLRCSPKSGHDTVSWYQQALGQGPQFIFQYYEEEERQRGNFPDRFSGHQFPNYSSELNVNALLLGDSALYLCASSLGVRGVPEAFFGQGTRLTVV.

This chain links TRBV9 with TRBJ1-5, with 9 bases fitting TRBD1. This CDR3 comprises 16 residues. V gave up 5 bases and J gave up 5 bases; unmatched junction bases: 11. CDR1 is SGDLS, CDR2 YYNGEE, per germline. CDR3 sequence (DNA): TGTGCCAGCAGTCATAATACAGGGGGCAACGATCAGCCCCAGCATTTT. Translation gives CASSHNTGGNDQPQHF.

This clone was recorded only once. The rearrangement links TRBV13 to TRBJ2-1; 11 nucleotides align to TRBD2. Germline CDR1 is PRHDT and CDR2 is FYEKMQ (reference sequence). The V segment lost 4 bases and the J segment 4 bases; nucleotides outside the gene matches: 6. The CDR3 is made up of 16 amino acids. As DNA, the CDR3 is TGTGCCAGCAGCTCCTTAGCGGGGGGGTTATACAATGAGCAGTTCTTC. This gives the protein CASSSLAGGLYNEQFF.

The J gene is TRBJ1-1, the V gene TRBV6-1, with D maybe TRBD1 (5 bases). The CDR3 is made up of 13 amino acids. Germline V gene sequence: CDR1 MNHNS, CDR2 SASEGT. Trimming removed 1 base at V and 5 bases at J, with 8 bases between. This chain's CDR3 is CASSEGQGTEAFF. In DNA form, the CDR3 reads TGTGCCAGCAGTGAAGGGCAGGGTACTGAAGCTTTCTTT.

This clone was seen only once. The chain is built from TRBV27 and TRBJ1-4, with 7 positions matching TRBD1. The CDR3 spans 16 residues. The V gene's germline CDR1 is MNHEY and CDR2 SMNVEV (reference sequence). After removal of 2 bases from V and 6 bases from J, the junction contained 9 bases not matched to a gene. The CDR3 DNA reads TGTGCCAGCAGTTTAAGGTTCGGGCAGGGGGATGAAAAACTGTTTTTT. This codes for CASSLRFGQGDEKLFF. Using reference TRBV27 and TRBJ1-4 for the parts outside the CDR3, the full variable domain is EAQVTQNPRYLITVTGKKLTVTCSQNMNHEYMSWYRQDPGLGLRQIYYSMNVEVTDKGDVPEGYKVSRKEKRNFPLILESPSPNQTSLYFCASSLRFGQGDEKLFFGSGTQLSVL.

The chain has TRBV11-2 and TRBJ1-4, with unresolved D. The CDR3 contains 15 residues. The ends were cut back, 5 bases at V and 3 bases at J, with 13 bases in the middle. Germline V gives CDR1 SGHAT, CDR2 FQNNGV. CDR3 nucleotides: TGTGCCAGCAGCCCCAGAGGAGGATCTAATGAAAAACTGTTTTTT. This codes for CASSPRGGSNEKLFF.

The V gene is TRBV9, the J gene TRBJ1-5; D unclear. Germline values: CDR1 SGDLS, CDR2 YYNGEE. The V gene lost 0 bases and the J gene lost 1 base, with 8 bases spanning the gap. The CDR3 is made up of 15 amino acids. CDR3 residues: CASSVAGRSNQPQHF. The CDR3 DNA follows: TGTGCCAGCAGCGTAGCAGGCCGCAGCAATCAGCCCCAGCATTTT.

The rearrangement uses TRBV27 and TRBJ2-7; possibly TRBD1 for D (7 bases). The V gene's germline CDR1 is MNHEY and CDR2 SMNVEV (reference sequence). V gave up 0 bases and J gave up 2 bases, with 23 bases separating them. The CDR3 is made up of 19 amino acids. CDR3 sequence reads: CASSLSNIFAQGGTYEQYF. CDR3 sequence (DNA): TGTGCCAGCAGTTTATCGAATATTTTCGCCCAGGGGGGAACCTACGAGCAGTACTTC.

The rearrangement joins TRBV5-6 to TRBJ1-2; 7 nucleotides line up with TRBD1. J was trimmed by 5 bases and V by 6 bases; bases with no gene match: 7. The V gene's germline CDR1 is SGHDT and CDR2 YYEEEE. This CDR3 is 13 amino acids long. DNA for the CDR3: TGTGCCAGCACCCTCGGGACAGCTTATGGCTACACCTTC. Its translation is CASTLGTAYGYTF. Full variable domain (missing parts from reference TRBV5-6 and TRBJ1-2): DAGVTQSPTHLIKTRGQQVTLRCSPKSGHDTVSWYQQALGQGPQFIFQYYEEEERQRGNFPDRFSGHQFPNYSSELNVNALLLGDSALYLCASTLGTAYGYTFGSGTRLTVV.

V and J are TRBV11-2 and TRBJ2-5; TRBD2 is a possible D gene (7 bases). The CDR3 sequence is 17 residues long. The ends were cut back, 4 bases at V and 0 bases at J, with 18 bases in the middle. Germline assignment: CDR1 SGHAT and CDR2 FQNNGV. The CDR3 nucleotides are TGTGCCAGCAGCTCTGGGAGGGACAAATGGGACCAAGAGACCCAGTACTTC. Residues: CASSSGRDKWDQETQYF. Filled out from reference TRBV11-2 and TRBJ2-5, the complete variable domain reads EAGVAQSPRYKIIEKRQSVAFWCNPISGHATLYWYQQILGQGPKLLIQFQNNGVVDDSQLPKDRFSAERLKGVDSTLKIQPAKLEDSAVYLCASSSGRDKWDQETQYFGPGTRLLVL.

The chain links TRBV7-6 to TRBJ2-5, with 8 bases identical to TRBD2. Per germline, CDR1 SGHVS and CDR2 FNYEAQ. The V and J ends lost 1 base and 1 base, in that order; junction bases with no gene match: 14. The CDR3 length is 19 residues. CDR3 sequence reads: CASSLVWGVSGAPQETQYF. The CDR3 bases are TGTGCCAGCAGCTTAGTATGGGGGGTTAGCGGGGCCCCCCAAGAGACCCAGTACTTC.

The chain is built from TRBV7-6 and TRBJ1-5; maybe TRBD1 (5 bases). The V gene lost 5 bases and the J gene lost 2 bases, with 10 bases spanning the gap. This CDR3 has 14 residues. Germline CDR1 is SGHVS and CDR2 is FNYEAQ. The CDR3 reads CASSKQEGNQPQHF. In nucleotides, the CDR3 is TGTGCCAGCAGCAAACAGGAAGGCAATCAGCCCCAGCATTTT.

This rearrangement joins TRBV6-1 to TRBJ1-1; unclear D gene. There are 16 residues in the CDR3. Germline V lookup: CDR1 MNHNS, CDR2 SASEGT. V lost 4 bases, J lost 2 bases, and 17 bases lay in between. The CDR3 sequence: CASSAWASGKNTEAFF. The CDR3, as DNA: TGTGCCAGCAGTGCCTGGGCATCCGGAAAAAACACTGAAGCTTTCTTT.

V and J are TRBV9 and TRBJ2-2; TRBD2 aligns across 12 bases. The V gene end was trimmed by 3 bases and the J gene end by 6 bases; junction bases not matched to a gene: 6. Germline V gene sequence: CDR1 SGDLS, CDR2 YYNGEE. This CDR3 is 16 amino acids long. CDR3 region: CASSGTSGVLSGELFF. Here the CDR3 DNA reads TGTGCCAGCAGCGGGACTAGCGGGGTTCTGTCCGGGGAGCTGTTTTTT.

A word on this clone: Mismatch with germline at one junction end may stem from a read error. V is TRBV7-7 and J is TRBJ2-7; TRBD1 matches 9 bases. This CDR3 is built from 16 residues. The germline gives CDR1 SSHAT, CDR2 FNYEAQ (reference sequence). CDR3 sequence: CASSLVSGQGMDEQYF. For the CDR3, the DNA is TGTGCTAGCAGCTTAGTGTCGGGACAGGGAATGGACGAGCAGTACTTC.

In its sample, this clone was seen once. CDR3 residues: CASSPRTALSGANVLTF. DNA of the CDR3: TGTGCCAGCAGCCCTAGAACGGCCCTCTCTGGGGCCAACGTCCTGACTTTC. The chain links TRBV13 to TRBJ2-6; D gene uncertain. This CDR3 region has 17 residues. Germline V gene data show CDR1 as PRHDT and CDR2 as FYEKMQ (reference sequence). V was cut by 5 bases and J by 0 bases, with 14 bases left in between. Full variable domain (remainder filled in from reference TRBV13 and TRBJ2-6): AAGVIQSPRHLIKEKRETATLKCYPIPRHDTVYWYQQGPGQDPQFLISFYEKMQSDKGSIPDRFSAQQFSDYHSELNMSSLELGDSALYFCASSPRTALSGANVLTFGAGSRLTVL.

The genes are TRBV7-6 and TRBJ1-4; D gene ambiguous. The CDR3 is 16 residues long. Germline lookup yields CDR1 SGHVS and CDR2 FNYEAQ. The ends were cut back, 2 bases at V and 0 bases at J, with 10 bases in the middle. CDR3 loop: CASSLLAAATNEKLFF. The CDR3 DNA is TGTGCCAGCAGCTTACTAGCCGCTGCAACTAATGAAAAACTGTTTTTT. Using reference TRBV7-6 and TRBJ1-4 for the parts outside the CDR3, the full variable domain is GAGVSQSPRYKVTKRGQDVALRCDPISGHVSLYWYRQALGQGPEFLTYFNYEAQQDKSGLPNDRFSAERPEGSISTLTIQRTEQRDSAMYRCASSLLAAATNEKLFFGSGTQLSVL.

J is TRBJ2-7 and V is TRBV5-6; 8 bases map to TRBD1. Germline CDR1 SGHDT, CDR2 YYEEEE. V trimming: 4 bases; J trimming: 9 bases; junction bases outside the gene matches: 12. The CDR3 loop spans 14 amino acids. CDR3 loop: CASSPSRTGWTQYF. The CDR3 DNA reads TGTGCCAGCAGCCCGAGCCGGACAGGGTGGACGCAGTACTTC.

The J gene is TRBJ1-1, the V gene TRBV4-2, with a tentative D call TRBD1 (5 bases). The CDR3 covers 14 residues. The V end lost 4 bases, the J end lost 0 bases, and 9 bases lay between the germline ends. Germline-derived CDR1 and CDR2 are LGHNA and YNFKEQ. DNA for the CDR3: TGTGCCAGCAGCCCTGGAGGGGTGAACACTGAAGCTTTCTTT. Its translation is CASSPGGVNTEAFF.

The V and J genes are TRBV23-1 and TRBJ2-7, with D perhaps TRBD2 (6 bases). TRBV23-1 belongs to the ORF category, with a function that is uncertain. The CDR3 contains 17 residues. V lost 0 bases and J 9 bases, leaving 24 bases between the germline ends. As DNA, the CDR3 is TGCGCCAGCAGTCAATCAGGAGGGGCTCAGCAAACATTAGGGCAGTACTTC. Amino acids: CASSQSGGAQQTLGQYF.

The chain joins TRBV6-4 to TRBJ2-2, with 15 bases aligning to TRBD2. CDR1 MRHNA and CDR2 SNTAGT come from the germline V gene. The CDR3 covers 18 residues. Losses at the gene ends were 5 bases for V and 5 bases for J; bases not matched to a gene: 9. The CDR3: CASSPRTSGGAETGELFF. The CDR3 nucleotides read TGTGCCAGCAGTCCGAGGACTAGCGGGGGGGCAGAGACCGGGGAGCTGTTTTTT.

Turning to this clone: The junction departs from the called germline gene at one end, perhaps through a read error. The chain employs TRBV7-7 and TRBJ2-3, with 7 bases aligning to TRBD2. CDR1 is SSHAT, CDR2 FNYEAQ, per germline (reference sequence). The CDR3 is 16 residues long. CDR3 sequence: CASSLSLAASTDTQYF. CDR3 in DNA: TGTGCTAGCAGCTTAAGCCTAGCGGCTAGCACAGATACGCAGTATTTT.

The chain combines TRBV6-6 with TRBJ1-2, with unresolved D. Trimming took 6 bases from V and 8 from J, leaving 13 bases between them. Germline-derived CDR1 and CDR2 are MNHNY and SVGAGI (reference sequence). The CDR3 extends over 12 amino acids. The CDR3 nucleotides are TGTGCCAGCAGCCCCGCAGGCCTGGGCTACACCTTC. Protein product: CASSPAGLGYTF.